What follows are 23 T cell receptor beta chains derived from one specimen sequenced in a study of blood T cell repertoires in COVID-19. The data were produced by immunoSEQ multiplex PCR, yet TCRdb's version contains in-frame clones alone and is incomplete. The sample holds some 56,000 clones; 80% to 90% are singletons and the top ten take 20% to 25%. The sequenced material came from peripheral blood. The receptors shown here come from a human donor in a cohort sampled during active COVID-19.

Here the CDR3 reads CASSQGGQLLWFQYF. In DNA form, the CDR3 reads TGTGCCAGCAGCCAAGGCGGACAGCTACTATGGTTTCAGTACTTC. The chain links TRBV3-1 (or the pseudogene TRBV3-2) to TRBJ2-4; D is possibly TRBD1 (6 bases). The CDR3 covers 15 residues. Germline V lookup: CDR1 LGHDT, CDR2 YNNKEL (reference sequence). The V end was cut by 1 base, the J end by 11 bases, with 18 bases between.

The chain links TRBV2 to TRBJ1-3; TRBD1 agrees at 9 bases. This CDR3 has 15 residues. V lost 6 bases, J lost 0 bases, and 3 bases stayed unmatched. Looked up from germline, CDR1 is SNHLY and CDR2 is FYNNEI. CDR3 sequence: CASRGTGPSGNTIYF. The CDR3, as DNA: TGTGCCAGCAGGGGGACAGGGCCCTCTGGAAACACCATATATTTT.

The V and J genes are TRBV15 and TRBJ2-7, with D tentatively TRBD2 (5 bases). V was pared by 0 bases and J by 3 bases, with 12 bases between. Germline CDR1 is LNHNV and CDR2 is YYDKDF (reference sequence). The CDR3 loop spans 15 amino acids. The chain's CDR3 is CATSRDREGFYEQYF. In DNA form, the CDR3 reads TGTGCCACCAGCAGAGATCGAGAGGGATTCTACGAGCAGTACTTC.

This chain connects TRBV2 to TRBJ1-2, with TRBD1 identical over 7 bases. Germline V CDR1 and CDR2: SNHLY, FYNNEI. After removal of 7 bases from V and 5 bases from J, the junction contained 10 bases not matched to a gene. This CDR3 has 14 amino acids. The CDR3 is CASTETGKRYGYTF. CDR3 DNA sequence: TGTGCCAGCACGGAGACAGGGAAACGTTATGGCTACACCTTC. The whole variable domain, remainder taken from reference TRBV2 and TRBJ1-2, is EPEVTQTPSHQVTQMGQEVILRCVPISNHLYFYWYRQILGQKVEFLVSFYNNEISEKSEIFDDQFSVERPDGSNFTLKIRSTKLEDSAMYFCASTETGKRYGYTFGSGTRLTVV.

The chain links TRBV2 to TRBJ2-1, with TRBD2 matching over 12 bases. With V trimmed by 8 bases and J by 8 bases, 7 bases remained unmatched. The germline V gene encodes CDR1 SNHLY and CDR2 FYNNEI. This CDR3 comprises 14 residues. The CDR3 nucleotides read TGTGCCAGCGACCTAGCGGGGGGGCCGTATGAGCAGTTCTTC. Protein sequence: CASDLAGGPYEQFF.

CDR3 sequence: CASKPLGQMTNYGYTF. The CDR3 nucleotides read TGTGCCAGCAAGCCCCTCGGACAGATGACTAACTATGGCTACACCTTC. The V gene is TRBV27, the J gene TRBJ1-2; perhaps TRBD1 as D (6 bases). The CDR3 contains 16 residues. Trimming left V 7 bases short and J 0 bases short, with 18 bases between. CDR1 and CDR2 from the germline V gene are MNHEY and SMNVEV (reference sequence).

This CDR3 is CASSVEGAGNTIYF. DNA for the CDR3: TGTGCCAGCAGCGTCGAGGGTGCGGGAAACACCATATATTTT. The chain couples TRBV9 to TRBJ1-3; no clear D. CDR1 and CDR2 from the germline V gene are SGDLS and YYNGEE. This CDR3 is built from 14 residues. Deletions cut 2 bases from V and 4 bases from J, with 10 bases between. Variable domain in full (rest from reference TRBV9 and TRBJ1-3): DSGVTQTPKHLITATGQRVTLRCSPRSGDLSVYWYQQSLDQGLQFLIQYYNGEERAKGNILERFSAQQFPDLHSELNLSSLELGDSALYFCASSVEGAGNTIYFGEGSWLTVV.

The chain employs TRBV5-6 and TRBJ1-1; 12 bases agree with TRBD1. After removal of 2 bases from V and 4 bases from J, the junction contained 6 bases not matched to a gene. CDR1 is SGHDT and CDR2 is YYEEEE in the germline V gene. There are 16 residues in the CDR3. In DNA, the CDR3 is TGTGCCAGCAGCTTAGGGACAGGGGGCGCGGGCACTGAAGCTTTCTTT. This gives the protein CASSLGTGGAGTEAFF.

The V gene is TRBV11-2, the J gene TRBJ2-7, with TRBD2 matching 13 bases. J lost 3 bases, V lost 4 bases, and 9 bases had no gene match. Germline V lookup: CDR1 SGHAT, CDR2 FQNNGV. The CDR3 extends over 17 amino acids. The CDR3 sequence: CASSYLGLAGDVYEQYF. The DNA for the CDR3 is TGTGCCAGCAGCTACCTCGGACTAGCGGGAGATGTCTACGAGCAGTACTTC.

This clone showed up just a few times. The chain links TRBV2 to TRBJ1-1; TRBD1 aligns across 7 bases. Germline CDR1 is SNHLY and CDR2 is FYNNEI. The CDR3 covers 12 residues. The CDR3 protein is CARSPTGSEAFF. CDR3 DNA sequence: TGTGCTAGATCTCCGACAGGGTCTGAAGCTTTCTTT.

V usage is TRBV10-3 and J usage is TRBJ1-2; 10 nucleotides match TRBD1. The length of the CDR3 is 17 residues. With V trimmed by 6 bases and J by 3 bases, 13 bases remained unmatched. In germline, CDR1 is ENHRY, CDR2 SYGVKD. The DNA of the CDR3 is TGTGCCATCAGGGATCCGGGACAGGGGATGATATACTATGGCTACACCTTC. Translation gives CAIRDPGQGMIYYGYTF.

V and J are TRBV5-1 and TRBJ1-1, with D unclear. This CDR3 is 14 amino acids long. Germline CDR1 reads SGHRS; CDR2 reads YFSETQ. Trimming shortened V by 2 bases and J by 4 bases, and 12 bases separated the two germline ends. This CDR3 is CASSFNGEGTEAFF. The CDR3 DNA reads TGCGCCAGCAGCTTCAACGGGGAGGGCACTGAAGCTTTCTTT.

The chain uses TRBV19 and TRBJ2-7; 7 nucleotides align to TRBD1. The V segment lost 8 bases and the J segment 3 bases; nucleotides outside the gene matches: 4. Per germline, CDR1 LNHDA and CDR2 SQIVND (reference sequence). CDR3 length equals 12 residues. This chain's CDR3 is CASEGTDYEQYF. In nucleotides, the CDR3 is TGTGCCAGTGAAGGGACAGACTACGAGCAGTACTTC.

This clone was counted only a few times. The CDR3 DNA sequence: TGTGCCAGCAGTATGGCCCCCTACGAGCAGTACTTC. It specifies CASSMAPYEQYF. V and J are TRBV6-2 or TRBV6-3 and TRBJ2-7; D call uncertain. The CDR3 extends over 12 amino acids. CDR1 and CDR2 (germline): MNHEY, SVGEGT. Trimming pared 5 bases from V and 2 bases from J, leaving 7 bases between.

The CDR3 protein is CASSLVDRGNTEAFF. For the CDR3, the DNA is TGTGCCAGCAGCTTAGTCGACAGGGGGAACACTGAAGCTTTCTTT. The gene calls are TRBV7-9 and TRBJ1-1; 8 bases are a match to TRBD1. The ends lost 1 base at V and 1 base at J; junction bases unmatched: 2. In germline, CDR1 is SEHNR, CDR2 FQNEAQ (reference sequence). CDR3 length equals 15 residues. Full variable domain (rest looked up from reference TRBV7-9 and TRBJ1-1): DTGVSQNPRHKITKRGQNVTFRCDPISEHNRLYWYRQTLGQGPEFLTYFQNEAQLEKSRLLSDRFSAERPKGSFSTLEIQRTEQGDSAMYLCASSLVDRGNTEAFFGQGTRLTVV.

The chain employs TRBV5-6 and TRBJ2-4; 11 nucleotides match TRBD2. V gave up 4 bases and J gave up 6 bases; unmatched junction bases: 3. The CDR3 spans 14 residues. CDR1 is SGHDT, CDR2 YYEEEE, per germline. The CDR3 loop is CASSRLAGINIQYF. For the CDR3, the DNA is TGTGCCAGCAGCCGACTAGCGGGGATAAACATTCAGTACTTC.

A few counts support this clone. V and J are TRBV5-1 and TRBJ2-1, with 11 nucleotides matching TRBD2. The CDR3 runs 17 residues. CDR1 is SGHRS and CDR2 is YFSETQ in the germline V gene. V shed 0 bases and J 3 bases; nucleotides not matched to a gene: 5. CDR3 nucleotides: TGCGCCAGCAGCTTGGCCCCCGGGACTAGCGGCTACAATGAGCAGTTCTTC. Translating it yields CASSLAPGTSGYNEQFF.

This chain connects TRBV10-2 to TRBJ2-2, with TRBD2 identical over 9 bases. The J segment lost 2 bases and the V segment lost 4 bases, leaving 8 bases of the junction unmatched. CDR3 length equals 17 residues. Germline lookup yields CDR1 WSHSY and CDR2 SAAADI. CDR3 sequence reads: CASSVSGTSRNTGELFF. The CDR3 nucleotides read TGCGCCAGCAGTGTCTCCGGGACTAGCAGAAACACCGGGGAGCTGTTTTTT.

The chain joins TRBV18 to TRBJ2-2; 7 bases fit TRBD1. J lost 1 base, V lost 1 base, and 0 bases had no gene match. This CDR3 comprises 15 residues. Germline V lookup: CDR1 KGHSH, CDR2 LQKENI. CDR3 loop: CASSPRTGNTGELFF. DNA of the CDR3: TGTGCCAGCTCACCACGGACAGGGAACACCGGGGAGCTGTTTTTT.

This clone came up a few times. The chain couples TRBV7-2 to TRBJ1-2; possibly TRBD1 for D (5 bases). CDR3 length equals 16 residues. V was trimmed by 5 bases and J by 7 bases, leaving 23 bases between them. Germline CDR1 and CDR2: SGHTA and FQGNSA. CDR3 DNA: TGTGCCAGCAGCCCCCGATGGACACGGACGGAGGGTGGCTACACCTTC. It encodes CASSPRWTRTEGGYTF.

V gene TRBV25-1 combines with J gene TRBJ2-5; D might be TRBD1 (6 bases). This CDR3 is built from 13 residues. V lost 5 bases to trimming and J lost 4 bases, with 11 bases between them. The germline V gene has CDR1 MGHDK and CDR2 SYGVNS. CDR3 amino acids: CASSLGGSETQYF. In nucleotides, the CDR3 is TGTGCCAGCAGTCTAGGGGGTTCAGAGACCCAGTACTTC.

The chain uses TRBV5-4 and TRBJ1-1; TRBD1 might be the D (5 bases). The CDR3 runs to 12 residues. Trimming cost V 4 bases and J 9 bases, with 13 bases left between them. Germline V gene data show CDR1 as SGHNT and CDR2 as YYREEE (reference sequence). CDR3 region: CASSRERGKAFF. CDR3 coding DNA: TGTGCCAGCAGCCGCGAGCGGGGGAAAGCTTTCTTT.

This clone occurred a few times. This same CDR3 is encoded by further DNA sequences in the sample. The chain combines TRBV2 with TRBJ1-1; possible D gene TRBD1, 5 bases. V gave up 3 bases and J gave up 5 bases, with 10 bases separating them. Germline assignment: CDR1 SNHLY and CDR2 FYNNEI. The CDR3 has 13 amino acids. The CDR3 coding sequence is TGTGCCAGCAGTGACGGGCAGGGAACTGAAGCTTTCTTT. It codes for CASSDGQGTEAFF. Using reference TRBV2 and TRBJ1-1 for the parts outside the CDR3, the full variable domain is EPEVTQTPSHQVTQMGQEVILRCVPISNHLYFYWYRQILGQKVEFLVSFYNNEISEKSEIFDDQFSVERPDGSNFTLKIRSTKLEDSAMYFCASSDGQGTEAFFGQGTRLTVV.